These 20 T cell receptor beta chains were sequenced from one sample in a study of cytomegalovirus exposure and HLA in healthy donors. A multiplex PCR was run with 60 Vbeta primers and 13 Jbeta primers. Assay: immunoSEQ multiplex PCR; the TCRdb copy retains only in-frame clones and omits some. Of over 120,000 clones in the sample, about 80% are singletons; the top ten hold 2% to 2.5%. The sequencing sample was made of PBMCs. All receptors come from a woman aged 18-30 years in good health and CMV-seropositive.

The CDR3 nucleotides are TGTGCCAGCAGCTTAGACCGGGGGTCCCCCTTTGACATTCAGTACTTC. Its translation is CASSLDRGSPFDIQYF. This chain joins TRBV7-8 and TRBJ2-4, with a tentative D call TRBD2 (6 bases). The CDR3 totals 16 residues. The V end was cut by 1 base, the J end by 8 bases, with 18 bases between. The germline V gene encodes CDR1 SGHVS and CDR2 FQNEAQ.

The rearrangement joins TRBV11-2 to TRBJ2-1, with TRBD2 matching over 9 bases. From germline, CDR1 is SGHAT and CDR2 FQNNGV. The junction had 17 bases not matched to a gene; V was cut back by 0 bases and J by 11 bases. The CDR3 runs 18 residues. The CDR3 reads CASSLDGIAGALTRQQFF. The CDR3 nucleotides read TGTGCCAGCAGCTTAGATGGGATAGCGGGGGCCCTTACAAGGCAGCAGTTCTTC. Full variable domain (remainder filled in from reference TRBV11-2 and TRBJ2-1): EAGVAQSPRYKIIEKRQSVAFWCNPISGHATLYWYQQILGQGPKLLIQFQNNGVVDDSQLPKDRFSAERLKGVDSTLKIQPAKLEDSAVYLCASSLDGIAGALTRQQFFGPGTRLTVL.

In its sample, this clone was seen a few times. V is TRBV30 and J is TRBJ1-1; D is unresolved. Deletions cut 6 bases from V and 6 bases from J, with 23 bases between. This CDR3 has 15 residues. Germline lookup yields CDR1 GTSNPN and CDR2 SVGIG (reference sequence). CDR3 in amino acids: CACLRRTGLIPEAFF. The CDR3 DNA is TGTGCCTGCCTTCGGAGGACGGGCCTAATCCCTGAAGCTTTCTTT. The full variable domain, its missing parts supplied by reference TRBV30 and TRBJ1-1, is SQTIHQWPATLVQPVGSPLSLECTVEGTSNPNLYWYRQAAGRGLQLLFYSVGIGQISSEVPQNLSASRPQDRQFILSSKKLLLSDSGFYLCACLRRTGLIPEAFFGQGTRLTVV.

This clone has a count of ten or more. The genes are TRBV30 and TRBJ1-1; TRBD1 agrees at 7 bases. V was pared by 4 bases and J by 1 base, with 3 bases of the junction left unmatched. There are 13 residues in the CDR3. CDR1 is GTSNPN, CDR2 SVGIG, per germline (reference sequence). This chain's CDR3 is CAWMTGPNTEAFF. For the CDR3, the DNA is TGTGCCTGGATGACAGGGCCGAACACTGAAGCTTTCTTT.

This rearrangement joins TRBV6-6 to TRBJ2-2; 8 nucleotides align to TRBD1. Germline CDR1 and CDR2: MNHNY and SVGAGI (reference sequence). The CDR3 totals 14 residues. V was pared by 6 bases and J by 3 bases, with 3 bases of the junction left unmatched. The CDR3 DNA sequence: TGTGCCAGCAGGGACAGGGCTTACACCGGGGAGCTGTTTTTT. Amino acids: CASRDRAYTGELFF.

A few counts support this clone. One junction end does not reproduce the germline sequence, and a read error may be involved. CDR3 in DNA: TGTGCCAGCAGCCTAGGGACATCCCCCACTGAAGCTTTCTTT. Translation: CASSLGTSPTEAFF. The chain links TRBV13 to TRBJ1-1; perhaps TRBD1 as D (6 bases). Germline CDR1 and CDR2: PRHDT and FYEKMQ (reference sequence). The length of the CDR3 is 14 residues.

This clone was recorded a few times. The rearrangement joins TRBV6-1 to TRBJ2-1; 10 positions match TRBD2. Per germline, CDR1 MNHNS and CDR2 SASEGT. After removal of 1 base from V and 3 bases from J, the junction contained 3 bases not matched to a gene. This CDR3 region has 16 residues. The CDR3 protein is CASSEGTSGNYNEQFF. CDR3 DNA: TGTGCCAGCAGTGAAGGCACTAGCGGGAACTACAATGAGCAGTTCTTC.

The rearrangement links TRBV19 to TRBJ1-5, with D uncertain. The CDR3 extends over 15 amino acids. V shed 6 bases and J shed 5 bases, with 17 bases lying between them. Germline V gene lookup returns CDR1 LNHDA and CDR2 SQIVND (reference sequence). The CDR3 spells CASRSQRQEDQPQHF. CDR3 in DNA: TGTGCCAGTAGATCGCAAAGGCAGGAGGATCAGCCCCAGCATTTT.

This rearrangement joins TRBV5-1 to TRBJ1-1, with D possibly matching TRBD1 (5 bases). There are 13 residues in the CDR3. Germline CDR1 is SGHRS and CDR2 is YFSETQ. Trimming removed 4 bases at V and 9 bases at J, with 16 bases between. The CDR3 sequence is CASSLTDDSKAFF. DNA for the CDR3: TGCGCCAGCAGCCTAACTGACGACAGTAAAGCTTTCTTT.

This rearrangement joins TRBV7-8 to TRBJ1-5; 8 nucleotides agree with TRBD1. This CDR3 contains 16 residues. V shed 5 bases and J 4 bases; nucleotides not matched to a gene: 10. Germline V CDR1 and CDR2: SGHVS, FQNEAQ. CDR3 nucleotides: TGTGCCAGCAGCAGACAGGGGAAAGGGACGAATCAGCCCCAGCATTTT. Translated, it gives CASSRQGKGTNQPQHF.

The CDR3 region has the DNA TGTGCCAGCAGGACTGACTCTGGAAACACCATATATTTT. This sequence encodes CASRTDSGNTIYF. The chain employs TRBV2 and TRBJ1-3, with D unclear. Per germline, CDR1 SNHLY and CDR2 FYNNEI. The CDR3 runs 13 residues. V lost 6 bases to trimming and J lost 0 bases, with 6 bases between them.

This clone came up a few times. The genes are TRBV11-2 and TRBJ2-1; maybe TRBD1 (6 bases). Germline CDR1 is SGHAT and CDR2 is FQNNGV. V was shortened by 4 bases and J by 0 bases, with 19 bases between the two germline ends. The CDR3 is made up of 18 amino acids. The CDR3 nucleotides are TGTGCCAGCAGCTACTTCAGGGGAAACAGGGACTCCTACAATGAGCAGTTCTTC. Encoded protein: CASSYFRGNRDSYNEQFF.

V is TRBV18 and J is TRBJ2-5, with 10 bases that match TRBD1. TRBJ2-7 matches the DNA end more closely, so the J call is doubtful. The germline V gene has CDR1 KGHSH and CDR2 LQKENI. This CDR3 region has 16 residues. This CDR3 is CASSSPGTGVSYEQYF. CDR3 bases: TGTGCCAGCTCATCCCCTGGGACAGGGGTCTCCTACGAGCAGTACTTC.

This chain uses TRBV6-5 with TRBJ1-2, with TRBD1 matching over 7 bases. V gave up 4 bases and J gave up 7 bases; unmatched junction bases: 3. Germline V gene data show CDR1 as MNHEY and CDR2 as SVGAGI. The length of the CDR3 is 12 residues. The CDR3 protein is CASSFQGGGYTF. CDR3 bases: TGTGCCAGCAGTTTCCAGGGGGGTGGCTACACCTTC.

CDR3 DNA: TGTGCCAGCAGTTTAGATCCAGGGCATTTTAGGGACACTGAAGCTTTCTTT. As protein: CASSLDPGHFRDTEAFF. The chain couples TRBV27 to TRBJ1-1, with a weak D call TRBD1 (5 bases). V shed 2 bases and J shed 3 bases, with 19 bases lying between them. The CDR3 runs 17 residues. Germline CDR1 and CDR2: MNHEY and SMNVEV (reference sequence).

This clone showed up just a few times. This chain links TRBV6-5 with TRBJ1-2; the match to TRBD1 covers 9 bases. V trimming: 8 bases; J trimming: 8 bases; junction bases outside the gene matches: 9. The V gene's germline CDR1 is MNHEY and CDR2 SVGAGI. The CDR3 consists of 13 residues. CDR3 region: CASGQNRGQGYTF. In nucleotides, the CDR3 is TGTGCCAGCGGCCAAAACAGGGGGCAGGGCTACACCTTC.

V usage is TRBV5-8 and J usage is TRBJ1-3, with D unresolved. This CDR3 has 16 residues. V was clipped by 3 bases and J by 0 bases, with 13 bases between them. From germline, CDR1 is SGHTS and CDR2 YDEGEE. The CDR3 nucleotides read TGTGCCAGCAGCTATTCCTCAGTGCTCTCTGGAAACACCATATATTTT. This translates into CASSYSSVLSGNTIYF.

V usage is TRBV7-9 and J usage is TRBJ1-2, with 11 bases lining up with TRBD1. From germline, CDR1 is SEHNR and CDR2 FQNEAQ (reference sequence). CDR3 length: 16 residues. V lost 1 base to trimming and J lost 6 bases; unmatched junction nucleotides: 7. CDR3 sequence reads: CASSLVGTGGSHGYTF. As DNA, the CDR3 is TGTGCCAGCAGCTTAGTGGGGACAGGGGGATCCCATGGCTACACCTTC.

V and J are TRBV4-1 and TRBJ2-7; possibly TRBD1 for D (6 bases). The V end lost 1 base, the J end lost 0 bases, and 10 bases lay between the germline ends. In germline, CDR1 is MGHRA, CDR2 YSYEKL. This CDR3 has 15 residues. The DNA for the CDR3 is TGCGCCAGCAGCCAAGGGGGGCTGAACTCCTACGAGCAGTACTTC. Translation: CASSQGGLNSYEQYF.

In its sample, this clone was seen a few times. The chain recombines TRBV6-5 with TRBJ2-5; 11 bases match TRBD1. The length of the CDR3 is 16 residues. Germline CDR1 reads MNHEY; CDR2 reads SVGAGI. The J segment lost 6 bases and the V segment lost 2 bases, leaving 8 bases of the junction unmatched. Written as DNA, the CDR3 is TGTGCCAGCAGTTACGGGGGACAGGGGGGGAGAAAGACCCAGTACTTC. Protein product: CASSYGGQGGRKTQYF.